These 19 T cell receptor beta chains were sequenced from one sample in a study of beta chain features in type 1 diabetes. General study results and limits: Moderate but significant shortening of TCRB CDR3s was recorded in all four CD4+ subsets from Type 1 diabetes patients.

Expressed TCRB transcripts got sequenced, as all isolated RNA was reverse transcribed. Only in-frame clones appear in the TCRdb table, and some are missing; sequencing was by immunoSEQ multiplex PCR. The table lists 150,000 to 200,000 clones, almost 8% of them singletons. The antigens these receptors bind are not known. Sequenced material: central memory CD4+ T cells from blood. These receptor sequences come from a man aged 18-30 years with type 1 diabetes.

This clone was observed a handful of times. This chain links TRBV19 with TRBJ1-5, with D possibly matching TRBD1 (6 bases). Trimming removed 2 bases at V and 9 bases at J, with 17 bases between. The V gene's germline CDR1 is LNHDA and CDR2 SQIVND (reference sequence). The CDR3 is 15 residues long. The CDR3 DNA sequence: TGTGCCAGTAGTATACCCTCACAGGGCCCGGGGCCCCAGCATTTT. It codes for CASSIPSQGPGPQHF. Combining the CDR3 with reference TRBV19 and TRBJ1-5 gives the whole variable domain DGGITQSPKYLFRKEGQNVTLSCEQNLNHDAMYWYRQDPGQGLRLIYYSQIVNDFQKGDIAEGYSVSREKKESFPLTVTSAQKNPTAFYLCASSIPSQGPGPQHFGDGTRLSIL.

Ten or more counts support this clone. CDR3 region: CSVQIAGGSTDTQYF. Written as DNA, the CDR3 is TGCAGCGTTCAGATAGCGGGGGGGAGCACAGATACGCAGTATTTT. The V call is TRBV29-1, the J call TRBJ2-3; TRBD2 aligns across 11 bases. Germline V gene lookup returns CDR1 SQVTM and CDR2 ANQGSEA. The length of the CDR3 is 15 residues. The V and J ends lost 5 bases and 0 bases, in that order; junction bases with no gene match: 4.

This rearrangement joins TRBV18 to TRBJ2-5; D perhaps matches TRBD1 (7 bases). Between the trimmed V and J ends, which lost 3 bases and 4 bases, there was a span of 18 bases. CDR3 length: 16 residues. The germline V gene encodes CDR1 KGHSH and CDR2 LQKENI. The CDR3 bases are TGTGCCAGCTCACCCTCCCAGGGGGGAGTAGGAGAGACCCAGTACTTC. Translating it yields CASSPSQGGVGETQYF.

This clone appeared a few times. The CDR3 protein is CASSIRDTRSTDTQYF. CDR3 nucleotides: TGTGCCAGTAGTATACGGGACACGAGATCTACAGATACGCAGTATTTT. This rearrangement joins TRBV19 to TRBJ2-3, with D possibly matching TRBD1 (6 bases). Between the trimmed V and J ends, which lost 2 bases and 3 bases, there was a span of 15 bases. The CDR3 covers 16 residues. Germline lookup yields CDR1 LNHDA and CDR2 SQIVND (reference sequence).

The genes are TRBV2 and TRBJ2-3; 8 nucleotides agree with TRBD2. J lost 5 bases, V lost 10 bases, and 11 bases had no gene match. This CDR3 spans 14 amino acids. Germline V gives CDR1 SNHLY, CDR2 FYNNEI. CDR3 bases: TGTGCCACCAAGGGCGGGGGGTCTGTAGATACGCAGTATTTT. It translates to CATKGGGSVDTQYF.

This clone was counted at least ten times. This chain uses TRBV7-9 with TRBJ2-5, with TRBD1 matching 7 bases. Per the germline V gene, CDR1 is SEHNR and CDR2 is FQNEAQ (reference sequence). This CDR3 spans 15 amino acids. The V and J ends lost 5 bases and 4 bases, in that order; junction bases with no gene match: 10. CDR3 protein: CASSPQGGDGETQYF. As DNA, the CDR3 is TGTGCCAGCAGCCCCCAAGGGGGCGATGGAGAGACCCAGTACTTC.

The rearrangement joins TRBV7-9 to TRBJ1-1; the D gene is possibly TRBD1 (5 bases). Looked up from germline, CDR1 is SEHNR and CDR2 is FQNEAQ (reference sequence). Trimming pared 1 base from V and 4 bases from J, leaving 10 bases between. The CDR3 totals 14 residues. The DNA for the CDR3 is TGTGCCAGCAGCTTAGTTCAGGGAGGCACTGAAGCTTTCTTT. Its protein product is CASSLVQGGTEAFF.

This clone was recorded a few times. The chain is built from TRBV4-3 and TRBJ1-4, with D unclear. V was trimmed by 1 base and J by 11 bases, leaving 8 bases between them. The CDR3 has 12 residues. Germline V gene sequence: CDR1 LGHNA, CDR2 YSLEER. The CDR3 loop reads CASSQVAEKLFF. The DNA of the CDR3 is TGCGCCAGCAGCCAAGTCGCCGAGAAACTGTTTTTT.

There are a few counts of this clone. This CDR3 reads CASSLANQGQGGYTF. Here the CDR3 DNA reads TGTGCCAGCAGTTTAGCCAATCAGGGGCAGGGCGGCTACACCTTC. The J gene is TRBJ1-2, the V gene TRBV28; tentatively, D is TRBD1 (6 bases). V was pared by 2 bases and J by 8 bases, with 18 bases between. CDR3 size: 15 residues. In germline, CDR1 is MDHEN, CDR2 SYDVKM.

This clone was recorded a few times. The chain joins TRBV11-3 to TRBJ2-3; D possibly corresponds to TRBD1 (6 bases). Trimming took 5 bases from V and 0 from J, leaving 12 bases between them. CDR1 and CDR2 (germline): SGHNT, YENEEA. This CDR3 is 15 amino acids long. In DNA form, the CDR3 reads TGTGCCAGCAGCCCTGGACAGTCTAGCACAGATACGCAGTATTTT. The encoded protein is CASSPGQSSTDTQYF.

The chain recombines TRBV6-1 with TRBJ2-1, with TRBD2 matching 9 bases. Germline V gene sequence: CDR1 MNHNS, CDR2 SASEGT. V lost 2 bases to trimming and J lost 9 bases; unmatched junction nucleotides: 8. The CDR3 loop spans 15 amino acids. CDR3 in amino acids: CASSELAGIPSEQFF. CDR3 in DNA: TGTGCCAGCAGTGAACTAGCGGGGATTCCTAGTGAGCAGTTCTTC.

This chain links TRBV11-2 with TRBJ1-1; 10 bases map to TRBD1. V shed 1 base and J 11 bases; nucleotides not matched to a gene: 16. Looked up from germline, CDR1 is SGHAT and CDR2 is FQNNGV. There are 17 residues in the CDR3. The CDR3 loop is CASSLVPGQGTVTNAFF. The CDR3 DNA reads as TGTGCCAGCAGCTTAGTCCCGGGACAGGGGACGGTAACCAACGCTTTCTTT.

This clone was recorded a few times. The chain has TRBV5-6 and TRBJ1-1, with unresolved D. This CDR3 has 14 residues. Germline values: CDR1 SGHDT, CDR2 YYEEEE. V lost 2 bases to trimming and J lost 3 bases, with 11 bases between them. The CDR3 spells CASSLSGMHTEAFF. CDR3 coding DNA: TGTGCCAGCAGCTTATCGGGTATGCACACTGAAGCTTTCTTT.

This chain joins TRBV7-9 and TRBJ2-3; 9 positions agree with TRBD2. The germline CDR1 and CDR2 sequences are SEHNR and FQNEAQ (reference sequence). The CDR3 is made up of 16 amino acids. The J segment lost 1 base and the V segment lost 0 bases, leaving 2 bases of the junction unmatched. The CDR3 DNA sequence: TGTGCCAGCAGCTTAGCCCCTAGCGGGGGCACAGATACGCAGTATTTT. It yields the protein CASSLAPSGGTDTQYF.

This chain connects TRBV5-1 to TRBJ1-5, with D perhaps matching TRBD1 (6 bases). Trimming removed 0 bases from V and 11 bases from J, with 12 bases in between. The CDR3 totals 13 residues. Germline V gives CDR1 SGHRS, CDR2 YFSETQ. The CDR3 sequence: CASSLEQGKAQHF. CDR3 nucleotides: TGCGCCAGCAGCTTGGAACAGGGCAAGGCCCAGCATTTT.

This clone was found a few times. The CDR3: CASSFDEGDNQPQHF. The CDR3 region has the DNA TGTGCCAGCAGCTTTGATGAGGGGGACAATCAGCCCCAGCATTTT. This sequence joins TRBV11-2 and TRBJ1-5, with D perhaps matching TRBD1 (6 bases). The CDR3 consists of 15 residues. The V gene lost 3 bases and the J gene lost 3 bases, with 12 bases spanning the gap. Per germline, CDR1 SGHAT and CDR2 FQNNGV.

The gene calls are TRBV5-1 and TRBJ2-7; maybe TRBD1 (5 bases). The CDR3 has 15 residues. V was shortened by 4 bases and J by 0 bases, with 14 bases between the two germline ends. Germline lookup yields CDR1 SGHRS and CDR2 YFSETQ. This chain's CDR3 is CASSPDAGNSYEQYF. CDR3 in DNA: TGCGCCAGCAGCCCAGACGCAGGGAACTCCTACGAGCAGTACTTC. The full variable domain, with the rest looked up from reference TRBV5-1 and TRBJ2-7, is KAGVTQTPRYLIKTRGQQVTLSCSPISGHRSVSWYQQTPGQGLQFLFEYFSETQRNKGNFPGRFSGRQFSNSRSEMNVSTLELGDSALYLCASSPDAGNSYEQYFGPGTRLTVT.

This clone was observed many times. Other DNA sequences in this specimen translate into the identical CDR3. The J gene is TRBJ2-7, the V gene TRBV7-2; 7 bases fit TRBD1. CDR1 SGHTA and CDR2 FQGNSA come from the germline V gene. Trimming cost V 5 bases and J 4 bases; bases outside gene matches: 8. The CDR3 is made up of 14 amino acids. The CDR3 DNA is TGTGCCAGCAGCGTAAGACAGGGATGGTACGAGCAGTACTTC. Amino acids: CASSVRQGWYEQYF. The variable domain in full, with the rest retrieved from reference TRBV7-2 and TRBJ2-7, is GAGVSQSPSNKVTEKGKDVELRCDPISGHTALYWYRQSLGQGLEFLIYFQGNSAPDKSGLPSDRFSAERTGGSVSTLTIQRTQQEDSAVYLCASSVRQGWYEQYFGPGTRLTVT.

The chain uses TRBV7-8 and TRBJ2-1, with TRBD2 matching 9 bases. V trimming: 1 base; J trimming: 2 bases; junction bases outside the gene matches: 6. Germline CDR1 SGHVS, CDR2 FQNEAQ. This CDR3 is 17 amino acids long. For the CDR3, the DNA is TGTGCCAGCAGCTTAGGCGGTAGCGGGAGCACCTACAATGAGCAGTTCTTC. It specifies CASSLGGSGSTYNEQFF.